The present TCR beta chain was sequenced within a study of blood T cell repertoires in COVID-19. Turning to the study itself: The analysed material was cDNA or gDNA that came from T cells, B-cell-depleted T cells, or PBMCs.

Clones were read by immunoSEQ multiplex PCR, and TCRdb kept only the in-frame ones, dropping some. The sample carries 150,000 to 200,000 clones, approximately 90% recorded once. The source is a man in his forties or fifties with active or convalescent COVID-19. Source material: peripheral blood.

This CDR3 reads CASRTGPGTEAFF. As DNA, the CDR3 is TGCGCCAGTAGAACAGGGCCGGGCACTGAAGCTTTCTTT. V usage is TRBV5-1 and J usage is TRBJ1-1; D possibly corresponds to TRBD1 (6 bases). CDR1 is SGHRS, CDR2 YFSETQ, per germline. This CDR3 is 13 amino acids long. V was cut by 8 bases and J by 4 bases, with 15 bases left in between.